The present TCR beta chain was sequenced within a study of cytomegalovirus exposure and HLA in healthy donors. As concerns this clone: Its antigen is unknown.

Use of 60 Vbeta and 13 Jbeta primers characterized the PCR. Generated by immunoSEQ multiplex PCR, the TCRdb table keeps only in-frame clones and is missing some. This table has more than 110,000 clones, around 79% appearing once. The germline gives CDR1 MNHEY, CDR2 SVGAGI. Trimming stripped 0 bases from V and 4 bases from J, with 12 bases between. CDR3 length: 15 residues. Overall study results and limits: The classifier reportedly diagnosed cytomegalovirus status with high specificity and sensitivity. In a later analysis, a genetic analysis reported fewer productive-TCR N-insertions in an Asian-associated ancestry cluster than the cohort average.

This chain uses TRBV6-5 with TRBJ1-2; perhaps TRBD1 as D (6 bases). Sequenced sample: PBMCs. This TCR was sampled from a man aged 18-30 years in good health and CMV-seronegative. The CDR3 sequence: CASSYSAGDGYGYTF. CDR3 DNA: TGTGCCAGCAGTTACTCAGCAGGGGACGGCTATGGCTACACCTTC.